These 19 T cell receptor beta chains were sequenced from one sample in a study of blood T cell repertoires in COVID-19 (dated by TCRdb to about 2020). Library preparation employed the immunoSEQ multiplex PCR assay. Not all clones reach the TCRdb copy of this immuneACCESS table, which keeps in-frame sequences only. Checked studies attribute under half of the gap to unresolved V genes and leave the rest unexplained. The sample table holds some 120,000 clones, of which approximately 86% were seen once. The leading ten clones occupy around 20% of the sample. Source material: peripheral blood. These receptors were obtained from a woman aged 45-65 years who had recovered from COVID-19.

The V gene is TRBV3-1 (or the pseudogene TRBV3-2), the J gene TRBJ2-3, with D unclear. Trimming pared 4 bases from V and 0 bases from J, leaving 2 bases between. The CDR3 has 12 amino acids. CDR1 and CDR2 (germline): LGHDT, YNNKEL (reference sequence). The CDR3, as DNA: TGTGCCAGCAGCCCTAGCACAGATACGCAGTATTTT. Its translation is CASSPSTDTQYF.

The rearrangement joins TRBV19 to TRBJ2-7; D unresolved. Trimming removed 5 bases from V and 7 bases from J, with 15 bases in between. The CDR3 consists of 13 residues. From germline, CDR1 is LNHDA and CDR2 SQIVND (reference sequence). As DNA, the CDR3 is TGTGCCAGTAGTCGATTGCGGTCCGGAGAGCAGTACTTC. Its protein product is CASSRLRSGEQYF.

This clone is a singleton in its sample. The CDR3 nucleotides read TGTGCCACCGGATTAGCGGGAGGGCCCCAAGAGACCCAGTACTTC. Translating gives CATGLAGGPQETQYF. The gene calls are TRBV24-1 and TRBJ2-5; 11 nucleotides match TRBD2. The CDR3 sequence is 15 residues long. The junction had 6 bases not matched to a gene; V was cut back by 9 bases and J by 1 base. Germline assignment: CDR1 KGHDR and CDR2 SFDVKD.

J is TRBJ1-6 and V is TRBV27; 8 bases match TRBD1. The CDR3 extends over 15 amino acids. Germline CDR1 is MNHEY and CDR2 is SMNVEV (reference sequence). Losses at the gene ends were 6 bases for V and 6 bases for J; bases not matched to a gene: 7. In DNA form, the CDR3 reads TGTGCCAGCAGCCCCCGACAGGGGACTAATTCACCCCTCCACTTT. As protein: CASSPRQGTNSPLHF.

This clone was picked up one time. The chain employs TRBV12-3 or TRBV12-4 and TRBJ1-2; D is perhaps TRBD1 (6 bases). V was shortened by 3 bases and J by 5 bases, with 7 bases between the two germline ends. The CDR3 totals 12 residues. In DNA, the CDR3 is TGTGCCAGCAGTTTGCAGGGGTATGGCTACACCTTC. Its protein is CASSLQGYGYTF.

The V gene is TRBV6-2 or TRBV6-3, the J gene TRBJ2-5; D is unclear. V dropped 2 bases and J dropped 5 bases, with 15 bases sitting between them. The CDR3 contains 15 residues. Germline CDR1 is MNHEY and CDR2 is SVGEGT. Written as DNA, the CDR3 is TGTGCCAGCAGTTACGGGTCAGAGGTCGCCGAGACCCAGTACTTC. Amino acids: CASSYGSEVAETQYF.

As DNA, the CDR3 is TGTGCCAGCAGCCTGGACAGGGCGGTCTACGAGCAGTACTTC. Protein product: CASSLDRAVYEQYF. This chain joins TRBV11-2 and TRBJ2-7; 8 bases are a match to TRBD1. CDR3 length equals 14 residues. The V gene's germline CDR1 is SGHAT and CDR2 FQNNGV. V lost 5 bases and J lost 3; bases outside the gene matches: 6.

This CDR3 reads CASKMRRNTGELFF. CDR3 coding DNA: TGTGCCAGCAAAATGCGTCGGAACACCGGGGAGCTGTTTTTT. This chain uses TRBV6-5 with TRBJ2-2; no firm D call. The CDR3 extends over 14 amino acids. Germline V lookup: CDR1 MNHEY, CDR2 SVGAGI. V was shortened by 7 bases and J by 1 base, with 10 bases between the two germline ends.

The chain uses TRBV6-5 and TRBJ2-7; D may be TRBD2 (5 bases). Deletions cut 5 bases from V and 4 bases from J, with 15 bases between. The germline V gene has CDR1 MNHEY and CDR2 SVGAGI. The CDR3 contains 14 residues. DNA for the CDR3: TGTGCCAGCAGTCCCCGAGGGCCTGGATACGAGCAGTACTTC. This translates into CASSPRGPGYEQYF.

V is TRBV12-3 or TRBV12-4 and J is TRBJ1-2; no clear D. V was cut by 6 bases and J by 7 bases, with 15 bases left in between. The CDR3 runs to 13 residues. The CDR3 region has the DNA TGTGCCAGCAGGGTCAATAAGGAGGCTGGCTACACCTTC. The encoded protein is CASRVNKEAGYTF.

This rearrangement joins TRBV5-5 to TRBJ2-1, with 10 bases lining up with TRBD2. The trim removed 4 bases at V and 4 bases at J, leaving 2 bases unmatched. Germline V gene data show CDR1 as SGHKS and CDR2 as YYEKEE (reference sequence). The length of the CDR3 is 14 residues. The CDR3: CASSQRGGYNEQFF. DNA for the CDR3: TGTGCCAGCAGCCAGCGGGGGGGATACAATGAGCAGTTCTTC. The whole variable domain, filled in from reference TRBV5-5 and TRBJ2-1, reads DAGVTQSPTHLIKTRGQQVTLRCSPISGHKSVSWYQQVLGQGPQFIFQYYEKEERGRGNFPDRFSARQFPNYSSELNVNALLLGDSALYLCASSQRGGYNEQFFGPGTRLTVL.

This chain uses TRBV7-3 with TRBJ1-1; D is undetermined. This CDR3 has 13 residues. Trimming removed 0 bases at V and 0 bases at J, with 2 bases between. Germline-derived CDR1 and CDR2 are SGHTA and FQGTGA. CDR3 residues: CASSLTVNTEAFF. As DNA, the CDR3 is TGTGCCAGCAGCTTAACCGTGAACACTGAAGCTTTCTTT.

V usage is TRBV6-4 and J usage is TRBJ1-2; D is uncertain. This CDR3 contains 15 residues. Germline CDR1 is MRHNA and CDR2 is SNTAGT. V shed 9 bases and J shed 0 bases, with 17 bases lying between them. As DNA, the CDR3 is TGTGCCAGTCTAGTAAAAGGAACCCCTAACTATGGCTACACCTTC. Translation: CASLVKGTPNYGYTF.

The genes are TRBV7-7 and TRBJ2-7; TRBD2 matches 13 bases. CDR3 length equals 15 residues. Looked up from germline, CDR1 is SSHAT and CDR2 is FNYEAQ (reference sequence). V lost 5 bases to trimming and J lost 7 bases; unmatched junction nucleotides: 8. The CDR3 nucleotides are TGTGCCAGCAGCGCAACTAGCGGGAGGGCCGGGGAGCAGTACTTC. It encodes CASSATSGRAGEQYF.

This chain uses TRBV5-1 with TRBJ2-1, with 10 positions matching TRBD2. This CDR3 spans 22 amino acids. Germline lookup yields CDR1 SGHRS and CDR2 YFSETQ. V gave up 4 bases and J gave up 7 bases; unmatched junction bases: 29. The CDR3 coding sequence is TGCGCCAGCAGCGCGGGGACGAACAGGGGACCTAGCGGGAGCAAGTTGATTAATGAGCAGTTCTTC. As protein: CASSAGTNRGPSGSKLINEQFF.

The chain employs TRBV11-2 and TRBJ2-1; 7 bases match TRBD2. CDR1 is SGHAT, CDR2 FQNNGV, per germline. The CDR3 is made up of 13 amino acids. V lost 4 bases to trimming and J lost 5 bases; unmatched junction nucleotides: 2. The CDR3, as DNA: TGTGCCAGCAGCTGGGGAGGGAACAATGAGCAGTTCTTC. It specifies CASSWGGNNEQFF. The variable domain in full, with the rest retrieved from reference TRBV11-2 and TRBJ2-1, is EAGVAQSPRYKIIEKRQSVAFWCNPISGHATLYWYQQILGQGPKLLIQFQNNGVVDDSQLPKDRFSAERLKGVDSTLKIQPAKLEDSAVYLCASSWGGNNEQFFGPGTRLTVL.

This clone was picked up one time. One end of the junction is discordant with germline, which a read error may explain. As DNA, the CDR3 is TGTGCCAGCAGTAGCTGGGGGGTTGAAGCTTTCTTT. Residues: CASSSWGVEAFF. The chain links TRBV19 to TRBJ1-1, with D possibly matching TRBD1 (5 bases). In germline, CDR1 is LNHDA, CDR2 SQIVND (reference sequence). The CDR3 has 12 residues.

The rearrangement joins TRBV6-2 or TRBV6-3 to TRBJ1-1; D uncertain. The V gene's germline CDR1 is MNHEY and CDR2 SVGEGT. The ends were cut back, 6 bases at V and 6 bases at J, with 11 bases in the middle. The CDR3 consists of 12 residues. CDR3 sequence (DNA): TGTGCCAGCAGCTCGTCGGTTGCTGAAGCTTTCTTT. It translates to CASSSSVAEAFF.

The chain is built from TRBV5-1 and TRBJ1-1; D may be TRBD1 (5 bases). The CDR3 runs 15 residues. In germline, CDR1 is SGHRS, CDR2 YFSETQ. V was pared by 0 bases and J by 5 bases, with 14 bases between. The CDR3 loop is CASSLGAARGTEAFF. Written as DNA, the CDR3 is TGCGCCAGCAGCTTGGGTGCGGCCCGGGGGACTGAAGCTTTCTTT.